These 3 T cell receptor beta chains came from one sample sequenced in a study of CD8 T cells in ankylosing spondylitis. Study findings and constraints: Characteristic, it appeared, of ankylosing spondylitis blood was a TCR beta motif of eight highly homologous variants.

A single record per CDR3 protein comes from TCRdb applying MiXCR to the 5' RACE reads. This table holds 400,000 or so distinct CDR3 sequences, 20% to 30% found once. The antigens of these receptors remain unknown. Sequenced sample: blood, either unsorted or a sorted T cell fraction (not recorded which). These receptor sequences come from a male donor with ankylosing spondylitis.

The chain combines TRBV5-1 with TRBJ2-1; the D gene is possibly TRBD2 (7 bases). V gave up 2 bases and J gave up 10 bases, with 19 bases separating them. The CDR3 contains 15 residues. The germline CDR1 and CDR2 sequences are SGHRS and YFSETQ. CDR3 sequence (DNA): TGCGCCAGCAGCTTCAATTTAAGGGGGGGCTACGAGCAGTTCTTC. It translates to CASSFNLRGGYEQFF. Looking up the rest from reference TRBV5-1 and TRBJ2-1 gives the full variable domain: KAGVTQTPRYLIKTRGQQVTLSCSPISGHRSVSWYQQTPGQGLQFLFEYFSETQRNKGNFPGRFSGRQFSNSRSEMNVSTLELGDSALYLCASSFNLRGGYEQFFGPGTRLTVL.

The rearrangement joins TRBV7-2 to TRBJ1-1; no definite D call. Germline loops: CDR1 SGHTA, CDR2 FQGNSA. The V end was cut by 7 bases, the J end by 2 bases, with 14 bases between. The length of the CDR3 is 14 residues. In DNA form, the CDR3 reads TGTGCCAGCACCTCGGGCGGAGTAAACACTGAAGCTTTCTTT. Translating gives CASTSGGVNTEAFF.

This clonotype has at least ten counts. The J gene is TRBJ1-4, the V gene TRBV3-1, with no clear D. The ends were cut back, 3 bases at V and 3 bases at J, with 20 bases in the middle. The CDR3 contains 18 residues. Germline CDR1 is LGHDT and CDR2 is YNNKEL (reference sequence). CDR3 in DNA: TGTGCCAGCAGCCAGGATGTGGCCCTCGCGGTCGCTAATGAAAAACTGTTTTTT. As protein: CASSQDVALAVANEKLFF.